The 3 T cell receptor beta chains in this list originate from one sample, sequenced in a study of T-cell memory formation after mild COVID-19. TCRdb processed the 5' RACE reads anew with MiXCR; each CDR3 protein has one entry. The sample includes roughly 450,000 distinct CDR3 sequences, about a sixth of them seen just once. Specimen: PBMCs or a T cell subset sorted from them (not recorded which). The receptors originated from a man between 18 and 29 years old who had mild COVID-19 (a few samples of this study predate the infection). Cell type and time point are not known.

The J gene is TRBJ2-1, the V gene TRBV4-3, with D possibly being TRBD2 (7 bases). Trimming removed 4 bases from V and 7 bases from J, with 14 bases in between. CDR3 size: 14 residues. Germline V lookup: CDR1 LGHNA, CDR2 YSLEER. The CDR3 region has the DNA TGCGCCAGCAGCCTGGGGAGGGGGTGGAATGAGCAGTTCTTC. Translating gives CASSLGRGWNEQFF.

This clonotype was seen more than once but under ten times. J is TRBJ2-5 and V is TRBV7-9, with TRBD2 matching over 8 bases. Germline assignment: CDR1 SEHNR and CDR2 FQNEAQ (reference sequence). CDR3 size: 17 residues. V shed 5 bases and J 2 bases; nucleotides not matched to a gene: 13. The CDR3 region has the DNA TGTGCCAGCAGCGGGCCCTTGGAGCGGGGGATACAAGAGACCCAGTACTTC. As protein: CASSGPLERGIQETQYF.

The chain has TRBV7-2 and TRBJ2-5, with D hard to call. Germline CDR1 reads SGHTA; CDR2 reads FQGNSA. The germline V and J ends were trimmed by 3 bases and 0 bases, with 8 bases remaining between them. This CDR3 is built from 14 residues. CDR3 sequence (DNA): TGTGCCAGCAGCTTGGTACGGAACCAAGAGACCCAGTACTTC. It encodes CASSLVRNQETQYF.